The present T cell receptor beta chain was sequenced within a study of T cells in localized non-small cell lung cancer (dated by TCRdb to the early 2020s). For the study in its entirety: The study examined T cell repertoires in under 300 patients with early-stage NSCLC and compared tumors with uninvolved tumor-adjacent lungs. NSCLC patients had a mean age of approximately 72 years, and more than 120 were male and around 99 female. All 230 or so NSCLC patients in the cohort were treatment-naive and had localized lung tumors that were resected.

The cysteine opens and the phenylalanine closes a CDR3 of 14 amino acids. The kept DNA is CDR3 alone, 42 bases in frame from the first base. Looking up the germline V gene (reference sequence) yields CDR1 MNHEY and CDR2 SMNVEV. Germline trimming: 5 bases from V, 8 bases from J; junction bases outside gene matches: 8. At diagnosis, peripheral blood, uninvolved tumor-adjacent lung and tumor were collected and stored as a combination of fresh-frozen and FFPE material. For TCR repertoire profiling, the blood samples were analyzed as peripheral blood mononuclear cells. In the case of this clone: Its antigen is unknown. Base qualities are missing; no much larger clone stands one base away.

General conclusions and limits of the study: Multi-region tumor sequencing was not performed, so intratumor heterogeneity could not be excluded. Longer overall survival was associated with higher T cell density in blood, whereas shorter survival was associated with higher clonality in adjacent lung. Because of the exploratory design, TCR variables were selected using unadjusted p-values without false-discovery rate correction. The highest T cell clonality was observed in uninvolved tumor-adjacent lung, where clonality exceeded that of tumor, suggesting that antigenic responses were more focused in uninvolved tumor-adjacent lung. A median of roughly 60 of the top 100 tumor clones were detected in paired uninvolved adjacent lung, and 28 of these tumor clones were also found among the top 100 clones of the paired uninvolved adjacent lung.

TCR beta CDR3 regions were sequenced from DNA using the immunoSEQ Assay. The study's own analysis went as follows. T cell density was computed as TCR beta template counts normalized to usable DNA estimated by amplifying housekeeping genes. The preseqR package was used to estimate richness by extrapolating to 400,000 templates for PBMC samples and to 120,000 templates for tissue samples. Clonality was taken to be one minus Pielou's evenness. Differential abundance testing on productive amino-acid clonotypes, with a minimum total count of 5 and an alpha of 0.1, was used to identify tissue-enriched TCRs. The Jaccard Index and the Morisita Overlap Index were used to measure how much the repertoires overlapped between compartments. TCR beta CDR3s were clustered by GLIPH together with public tetramer-defined viral CDR3s, and at least three viral sequences plus V-gene enrichment were required for viral motifs. TCRdb's version of the immuneACCESS table is confined to in-frame rearrangements and falls short of the full clone set. An unresolved V gene accounts for under half of the shortfall where checked; the remainder is of unknown origin. That table gives V, J and clone size, and the DNA gave D and trimming. Within this sample are under 100,000 clones, with 88% of them counted one time only. Jointly, the top ten make up 20% to 25% of the sample.

This material consisted of peripheral blood, taken before any cancer treatment. The sequence was obtained from a woman aged 35-75 years with stage I squamous cell lung carcinoma. The chain uses TRBV27 and TRBJ2-1, with 8 middle bases fitting TRBD1. The nucleotides are TGTGCCAGCAGTCTCTGGACAGGGCGCGATGAGCAGTTCTTC. This translates into CASSLWTGRDEQFF.